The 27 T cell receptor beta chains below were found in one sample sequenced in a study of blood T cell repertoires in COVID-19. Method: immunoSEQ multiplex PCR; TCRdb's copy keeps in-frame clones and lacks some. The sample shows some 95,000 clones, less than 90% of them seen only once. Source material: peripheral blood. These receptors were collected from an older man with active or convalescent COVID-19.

The CDR3 bases are TGTGCCAGTAGTCCCGGGACAGCGGTTGGCGAGCAGTACTTC. Translation: CASSPGTAVGEQYF. V and J are TRBV19 and TRBJ2-7; 7 bases are a match to TRBD1. With V trimmed by 5 bases and J by 6 bases, 10 bases remained unmatched. Germline V gives CDR1 LNHDA, CDR2 SQIVND (reference sequence). The CDR3 sequence is 14 residues long.

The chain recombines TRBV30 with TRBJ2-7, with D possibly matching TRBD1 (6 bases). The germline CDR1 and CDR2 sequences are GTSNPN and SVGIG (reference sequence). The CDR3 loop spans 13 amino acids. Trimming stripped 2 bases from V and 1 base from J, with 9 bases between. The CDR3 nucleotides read TGTGCCTGGAGTCCGGGACAATCCTACGAGCAGTACTTC. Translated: CAWSPGQSYEQYF.

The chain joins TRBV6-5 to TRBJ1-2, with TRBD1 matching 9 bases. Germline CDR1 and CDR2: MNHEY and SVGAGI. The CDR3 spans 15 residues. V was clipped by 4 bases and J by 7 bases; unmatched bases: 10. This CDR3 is CASSFGQGLFVGYTF. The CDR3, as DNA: TGTGCCAGCAGTTTCGGACAGGGGCTTTTCGTTGGCTACACCTTC.

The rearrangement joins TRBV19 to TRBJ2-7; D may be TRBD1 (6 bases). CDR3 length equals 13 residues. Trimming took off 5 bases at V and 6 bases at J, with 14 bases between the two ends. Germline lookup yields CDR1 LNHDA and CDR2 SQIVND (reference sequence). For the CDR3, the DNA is TGTGCCAGTAGTTGGGCCAGGGGTGGCGAGCAGTACTTC. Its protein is CASSWARGGEQYF.

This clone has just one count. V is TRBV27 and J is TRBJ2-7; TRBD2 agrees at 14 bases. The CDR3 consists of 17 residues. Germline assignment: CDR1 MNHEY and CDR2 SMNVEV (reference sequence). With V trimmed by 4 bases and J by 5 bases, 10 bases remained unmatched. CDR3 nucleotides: TGTGCCAGCAGTTATTGGGGACTAGCGGGAGTCCGCAACGAGCAGTACTTC. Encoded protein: CASSYWGLAGVRNEQYF.

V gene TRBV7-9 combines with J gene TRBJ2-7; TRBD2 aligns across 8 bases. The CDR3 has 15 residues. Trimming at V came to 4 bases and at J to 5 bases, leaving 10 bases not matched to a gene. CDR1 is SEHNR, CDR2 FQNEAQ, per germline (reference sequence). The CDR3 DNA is TGTGCCAGCAGCTCCCACGGCGGGAGGATCGACGAGCAGTACTTC. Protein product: CASSSHGGRIDEQYF.

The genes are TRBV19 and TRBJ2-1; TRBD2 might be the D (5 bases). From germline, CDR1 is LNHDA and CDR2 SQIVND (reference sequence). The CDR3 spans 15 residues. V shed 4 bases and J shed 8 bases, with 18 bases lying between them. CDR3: CASSTNHGVRDEQFF. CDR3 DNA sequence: TGTGCCAGTAGTACAAACCATGGGGTGCGGGATGAGCAGTTCTTC.

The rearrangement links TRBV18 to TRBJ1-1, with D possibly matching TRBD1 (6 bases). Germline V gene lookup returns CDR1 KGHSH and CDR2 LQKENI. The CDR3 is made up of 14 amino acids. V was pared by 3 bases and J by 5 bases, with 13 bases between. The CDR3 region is CASSPKQGWTEAFF. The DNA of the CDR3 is TGTGCCAGCTCACCCAAACAGGGTTGGACTGAAGCTTTCTTT.

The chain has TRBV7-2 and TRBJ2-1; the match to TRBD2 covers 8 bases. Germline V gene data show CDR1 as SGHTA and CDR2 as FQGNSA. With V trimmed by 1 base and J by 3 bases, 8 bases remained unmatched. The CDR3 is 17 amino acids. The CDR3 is CASSLVVRLAGYNEQFF. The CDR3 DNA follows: TGTGCCAGCAGCTTAGTTGTTCGTCTAGCGGGCTACAATGAGCAGTTCTTC. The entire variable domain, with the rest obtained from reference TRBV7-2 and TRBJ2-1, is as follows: GAGVSQSPSNKVTEKGKDVELRCDPISGHTALYWYRQSLGQGLEFLIYFQGNSAPDKSGLPSDRFSAERTGGSVSTLTIQRTQQEDSAVYLCASSLVVRLAGYNEQFFGPGTRLTVL.

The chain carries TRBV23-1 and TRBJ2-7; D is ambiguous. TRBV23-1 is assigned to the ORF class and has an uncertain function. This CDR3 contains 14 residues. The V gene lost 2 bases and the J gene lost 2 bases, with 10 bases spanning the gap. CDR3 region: CASSQGQVAYEQYF. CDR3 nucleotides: TGCGCCAGCAGTCAAGGGCAGGTCGCCTACGAGCAGTACTTC.

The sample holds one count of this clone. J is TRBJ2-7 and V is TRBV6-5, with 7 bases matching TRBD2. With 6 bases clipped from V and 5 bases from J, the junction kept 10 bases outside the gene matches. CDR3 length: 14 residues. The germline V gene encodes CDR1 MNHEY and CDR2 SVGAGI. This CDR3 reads CASRLAARENEQYF. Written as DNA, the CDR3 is TGTGCCAGCAGGCTAGCGGCACGGGAGAACGAGCAGTACTTC.

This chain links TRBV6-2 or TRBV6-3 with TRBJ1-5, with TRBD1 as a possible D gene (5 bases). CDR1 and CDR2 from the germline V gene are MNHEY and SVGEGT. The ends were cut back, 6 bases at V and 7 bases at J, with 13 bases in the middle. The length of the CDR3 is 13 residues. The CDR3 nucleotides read TGTGCCAGCAGCCTCGGACACCAGCAGCCCCAGCATTTT. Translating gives CASSLGHQQPQHF.

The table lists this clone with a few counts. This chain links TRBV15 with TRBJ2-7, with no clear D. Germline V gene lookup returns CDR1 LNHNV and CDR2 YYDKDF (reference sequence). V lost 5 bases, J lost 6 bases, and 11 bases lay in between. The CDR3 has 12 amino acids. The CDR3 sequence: CATSLRLGEQYF. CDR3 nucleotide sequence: TGTGCCACCAGCTTACGACTGGGCGAGCAGTACTTC.

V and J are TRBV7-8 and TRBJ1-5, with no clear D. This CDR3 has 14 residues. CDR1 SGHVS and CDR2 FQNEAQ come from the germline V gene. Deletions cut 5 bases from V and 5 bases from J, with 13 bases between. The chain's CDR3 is CASSPLAGDQPQHF. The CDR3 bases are TGTGCCAGCAGCCCTTTAGCGGGAGATCAGCCCCAGCATTTT.

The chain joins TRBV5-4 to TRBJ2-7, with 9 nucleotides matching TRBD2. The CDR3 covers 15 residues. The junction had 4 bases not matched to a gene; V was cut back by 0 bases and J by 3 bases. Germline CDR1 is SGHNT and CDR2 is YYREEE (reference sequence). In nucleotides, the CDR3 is TGTGCCAGCAGCTTGGTTGCGACTAGCGGCTACGAGCAGTACTTC. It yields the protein CASSLVATSGYEQYF.

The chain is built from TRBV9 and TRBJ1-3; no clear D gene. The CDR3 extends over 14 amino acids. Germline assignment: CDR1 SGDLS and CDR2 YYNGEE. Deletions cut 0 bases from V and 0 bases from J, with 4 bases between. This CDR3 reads CASSVGVSGNTIYF. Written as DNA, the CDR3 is TGTGCCAGCAGCGTAGGAGTCTCTGGAAACACCATATATTTT.

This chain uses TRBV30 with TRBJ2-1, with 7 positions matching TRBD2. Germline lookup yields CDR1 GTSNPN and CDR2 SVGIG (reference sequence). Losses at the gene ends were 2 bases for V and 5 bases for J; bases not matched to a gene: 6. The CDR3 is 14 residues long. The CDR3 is CAWSSSGVHNEQFF. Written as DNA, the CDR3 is TGTGCCTGGAGTTCAAGCGGGGTTCACAATGAGCAGTTCTTC.

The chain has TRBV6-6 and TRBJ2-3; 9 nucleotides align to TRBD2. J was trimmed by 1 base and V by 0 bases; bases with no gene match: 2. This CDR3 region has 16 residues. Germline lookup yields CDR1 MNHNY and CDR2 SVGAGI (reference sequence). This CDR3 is CASSYSRLAGTDTQYF. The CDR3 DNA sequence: TGTGCCAGCAGTTACTCGAGACTAGCGGGCACAGATACGCAGTATTTT.

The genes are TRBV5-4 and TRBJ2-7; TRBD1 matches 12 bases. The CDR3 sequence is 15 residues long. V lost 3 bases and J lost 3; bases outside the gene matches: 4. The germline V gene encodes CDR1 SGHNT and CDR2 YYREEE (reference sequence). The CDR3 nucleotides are TGTGCCAGCAGCTCCCGGGACAGGGGGCTCTACGAGCAGTACTTC. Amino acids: CASSSRDRGLYEQYF. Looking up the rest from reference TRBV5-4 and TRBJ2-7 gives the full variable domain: ETGVTQSPTHLIKTRGQQVTLRCSSQSGHNTVSWYQQALGQGPQFIFQYYREEENGRGNFPPRFSGLQFPNYSSELNVNALELDDSALYLCASSSRDRGLYEQYFGPGTRLTVT.

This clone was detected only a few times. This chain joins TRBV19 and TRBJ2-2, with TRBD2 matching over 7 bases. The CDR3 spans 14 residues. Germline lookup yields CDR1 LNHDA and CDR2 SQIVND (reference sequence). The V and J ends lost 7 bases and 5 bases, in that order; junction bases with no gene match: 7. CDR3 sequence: CASTLGGGTGELFF. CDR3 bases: TGTGCCAGTACCCTGGGCGGGGGAACCGGGGAGCTGTTTTTT.

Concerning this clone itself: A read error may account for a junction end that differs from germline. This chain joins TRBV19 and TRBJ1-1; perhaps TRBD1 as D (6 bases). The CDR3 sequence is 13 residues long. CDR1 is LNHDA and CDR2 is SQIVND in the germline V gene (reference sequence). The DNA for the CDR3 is TGTGCCAGTAGTATTTTCCCAGGGGCTGACGCTTTCTTT. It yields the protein CASSIFPGADAFF. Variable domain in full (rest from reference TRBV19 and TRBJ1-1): DGGITQSPKYLFRKEGQNVTLSCEQNLNHDAMYWYRQDPGQGLRLIYYSQIVNDFQKGDIAEGYSVSREKKESFPLTVTSAQKNPTAFYLCASSIFPGADAFFGQGTRLTVV.

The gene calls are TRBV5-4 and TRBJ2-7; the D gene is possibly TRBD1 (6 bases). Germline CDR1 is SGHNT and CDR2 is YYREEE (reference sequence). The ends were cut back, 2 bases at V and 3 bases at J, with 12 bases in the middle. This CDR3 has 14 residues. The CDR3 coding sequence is TGTGCCAGCAGCTTCGACCAGGGGCTCTACGAGCAGTACTTC. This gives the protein CASSFDQGLYEQYF.

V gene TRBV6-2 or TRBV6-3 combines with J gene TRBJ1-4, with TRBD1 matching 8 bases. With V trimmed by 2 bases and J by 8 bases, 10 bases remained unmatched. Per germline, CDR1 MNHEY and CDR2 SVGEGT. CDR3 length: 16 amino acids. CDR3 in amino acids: CASSYPGGGLVEKLFF. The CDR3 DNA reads TGTGCCAGCAGTTACCCAGGGGGCGGACTAGTCGAAAAACTGTTTTTT.

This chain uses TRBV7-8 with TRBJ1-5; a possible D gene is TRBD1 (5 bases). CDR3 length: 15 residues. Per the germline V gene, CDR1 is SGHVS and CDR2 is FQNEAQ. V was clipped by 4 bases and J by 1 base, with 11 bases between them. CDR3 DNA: TGTGCCAGCAGCTCCTCAGGGCTAAGCAATCAGCCCCAGCATTTT. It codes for CASSSSGLSNQPQHF.

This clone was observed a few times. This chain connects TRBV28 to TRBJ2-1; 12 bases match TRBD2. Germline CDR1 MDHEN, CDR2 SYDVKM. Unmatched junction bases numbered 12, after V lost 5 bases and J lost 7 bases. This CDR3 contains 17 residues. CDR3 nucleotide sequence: TGTGCCAGCAGTCCGGGACTAGCGGGCGATCTGGGGAATGAGCAGTTCTTC. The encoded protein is CASSPGLAGDLGNEQFF.

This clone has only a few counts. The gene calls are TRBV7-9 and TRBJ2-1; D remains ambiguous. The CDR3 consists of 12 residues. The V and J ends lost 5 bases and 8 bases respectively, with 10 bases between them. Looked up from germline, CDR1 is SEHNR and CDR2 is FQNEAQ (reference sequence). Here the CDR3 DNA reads TGTGCCAGCAGCCAAAGCAATGATGAGCAGTTCTTC. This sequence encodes CASSQSNDEQFF.

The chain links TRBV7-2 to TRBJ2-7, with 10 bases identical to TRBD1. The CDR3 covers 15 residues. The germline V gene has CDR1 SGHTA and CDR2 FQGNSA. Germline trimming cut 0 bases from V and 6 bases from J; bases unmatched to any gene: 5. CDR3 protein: CASSLADRGRVEQYF. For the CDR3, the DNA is TGTGCCAGCAGCTTAGCTGACAGGGGGCGGGTCGAGCAGTACTTC.